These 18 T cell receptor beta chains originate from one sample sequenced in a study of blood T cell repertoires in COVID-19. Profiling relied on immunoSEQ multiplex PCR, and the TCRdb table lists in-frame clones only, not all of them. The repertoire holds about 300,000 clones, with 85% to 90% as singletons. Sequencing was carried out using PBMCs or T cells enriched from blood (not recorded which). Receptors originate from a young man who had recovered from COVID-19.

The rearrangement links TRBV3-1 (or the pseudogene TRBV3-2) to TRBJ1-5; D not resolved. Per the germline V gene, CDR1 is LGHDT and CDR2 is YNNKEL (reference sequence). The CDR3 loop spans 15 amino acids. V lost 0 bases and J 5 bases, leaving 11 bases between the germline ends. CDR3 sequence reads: CASSQDLVRDQPQHF. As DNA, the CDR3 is TGTGCCAGCAGCCAAGATTTAGTAAGAGATCAGCCCCAGCATTTT.

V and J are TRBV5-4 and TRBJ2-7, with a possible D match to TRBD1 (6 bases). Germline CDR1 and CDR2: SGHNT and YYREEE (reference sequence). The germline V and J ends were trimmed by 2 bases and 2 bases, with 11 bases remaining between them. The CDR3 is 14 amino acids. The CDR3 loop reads CASSFDRTPYEQYF. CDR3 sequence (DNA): TGTGCCAGCAGCTTCGACAGGACTCCCTACGAGCAGTACTTC. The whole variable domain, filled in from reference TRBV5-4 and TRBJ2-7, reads ETGVTQSPTHLIKTRGQQVTLRCSSQSGHNTVSWYQQALGQGPQFIFQYYREEENGRGNFPPRFSGLQFPNYSSELNVNALELDDSALYLCASSFDRTPYEQYFGPGTRLTVT.

Written as DNA, the CDR3 is TGTGCCAGCTCACCAAATTCGAGGAACACTGAAGCTTTCTTT. Protein product: CASSPNSRNTEAFF. The chain combines TRBV18 with TRBJ1-1, with D unclear. CDR1 is KGHSH and CDR2 is LQKENI in the germline V gene. V gave up 2 bases and J gave up 1 base, with 8 bases separating them. The CDR3 runs 14 residues.

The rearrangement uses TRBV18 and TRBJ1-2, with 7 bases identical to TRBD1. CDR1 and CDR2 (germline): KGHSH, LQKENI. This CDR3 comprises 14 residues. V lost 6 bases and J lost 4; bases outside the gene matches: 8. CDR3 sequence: CASSPDRTTYGYTF. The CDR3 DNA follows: TGTGCCAGCTCCCCGGACAGGACCACCTATGGCTACACCTTC.

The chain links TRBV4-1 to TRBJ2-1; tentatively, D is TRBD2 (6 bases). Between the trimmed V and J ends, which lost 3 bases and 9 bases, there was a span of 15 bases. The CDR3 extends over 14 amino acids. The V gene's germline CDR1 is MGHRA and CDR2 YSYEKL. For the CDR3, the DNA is TGCGCCAGCAGCCAGAGGGCGGGGCCCGGTGAGCAGTTCTTC. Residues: CASSQRAGPGEQFF.

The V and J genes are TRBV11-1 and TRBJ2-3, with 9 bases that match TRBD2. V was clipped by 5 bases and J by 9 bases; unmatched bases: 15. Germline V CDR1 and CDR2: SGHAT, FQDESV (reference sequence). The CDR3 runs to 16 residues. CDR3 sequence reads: CASSPERGAGSTTQYF. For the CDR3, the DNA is TGTGCCAGCAGCCCGGAGCGGGGGGCCGGTTCTACGACGCAGTATTTT.

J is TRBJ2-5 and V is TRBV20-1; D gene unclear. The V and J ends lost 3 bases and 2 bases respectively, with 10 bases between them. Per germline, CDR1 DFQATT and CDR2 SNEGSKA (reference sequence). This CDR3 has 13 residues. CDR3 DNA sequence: TGCAGTGCTAGTGTCCTGAGGCAAGAGACCCAGTACTTC. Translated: CSASVLRQETQYF.

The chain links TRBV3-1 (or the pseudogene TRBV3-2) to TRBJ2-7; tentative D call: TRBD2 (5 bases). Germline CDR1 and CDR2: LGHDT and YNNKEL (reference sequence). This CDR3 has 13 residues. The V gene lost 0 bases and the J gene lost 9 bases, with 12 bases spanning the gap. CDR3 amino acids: CASSQDRRRGQYF. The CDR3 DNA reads TGTGCCAGCAGCCAAGATAGGAGGCGAGGGCAGTACTTC.

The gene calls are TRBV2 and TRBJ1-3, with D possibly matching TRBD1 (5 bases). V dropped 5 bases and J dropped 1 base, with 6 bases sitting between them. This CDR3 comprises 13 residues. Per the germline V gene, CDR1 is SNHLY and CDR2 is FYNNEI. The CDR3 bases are TGTGCCAGCAGTTCAGGGTCTGGAAACACCATATATTTT. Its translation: CASSSGSGNTIYF.

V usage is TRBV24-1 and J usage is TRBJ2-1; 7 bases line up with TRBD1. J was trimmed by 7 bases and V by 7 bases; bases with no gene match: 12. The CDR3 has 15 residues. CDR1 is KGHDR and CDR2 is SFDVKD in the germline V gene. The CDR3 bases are TGTGCCACCAGGTCCGGGACAGCCTACAAGAATGAGCAGTTCTTC. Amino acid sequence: CATRSGTAYKNEQFF.

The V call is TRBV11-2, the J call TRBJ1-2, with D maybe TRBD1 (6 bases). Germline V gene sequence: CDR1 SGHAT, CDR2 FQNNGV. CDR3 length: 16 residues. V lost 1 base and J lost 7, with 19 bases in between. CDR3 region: CASSLVGLQGSGGYTF. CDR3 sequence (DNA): TGTGCCAGCAGCTTAGTGGGGTTACAGGGATCGGGTGGCTACACCTTC.

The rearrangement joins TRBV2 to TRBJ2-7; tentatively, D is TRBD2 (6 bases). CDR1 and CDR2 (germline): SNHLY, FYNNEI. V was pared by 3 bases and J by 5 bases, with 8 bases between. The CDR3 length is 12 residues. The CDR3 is CASSETSDEQYF. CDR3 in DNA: TGTGCCAGCAGTGAGACTAGTGACGAGCAGTACTTC.

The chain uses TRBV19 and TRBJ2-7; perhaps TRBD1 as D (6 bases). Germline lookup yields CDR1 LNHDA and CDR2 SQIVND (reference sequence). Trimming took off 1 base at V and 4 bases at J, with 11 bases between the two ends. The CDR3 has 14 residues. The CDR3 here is CASSIGTVVYEQYF. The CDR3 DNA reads TGTGCCAGTAGTATAGGGACAGTCGTTTACGAGCAGTACTTC.

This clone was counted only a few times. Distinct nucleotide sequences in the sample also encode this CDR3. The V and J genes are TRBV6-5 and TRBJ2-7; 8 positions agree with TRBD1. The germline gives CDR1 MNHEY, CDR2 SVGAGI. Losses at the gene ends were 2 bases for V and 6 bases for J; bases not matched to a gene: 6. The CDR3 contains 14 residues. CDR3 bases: TGTGCCAGCAGTTACGGCCAGGGGGCACGCGAGCAGTACTTC. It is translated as CASSYGQGAREQYF.

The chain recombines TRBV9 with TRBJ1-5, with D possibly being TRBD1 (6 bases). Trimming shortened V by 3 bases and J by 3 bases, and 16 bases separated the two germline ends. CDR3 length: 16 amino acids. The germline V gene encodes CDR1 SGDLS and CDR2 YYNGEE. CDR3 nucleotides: TGTGCCAGCAGCGAGGGGGGCGGGGGCCCCAATCAGCCCCAGCATTTT. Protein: CASSEGGGGPNQPQHF. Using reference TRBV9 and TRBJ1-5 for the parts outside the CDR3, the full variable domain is DSGVTQTPKHLITATGQRVTLRCSPRSGDLSVYWYQQSLDQGLQFLIQYYNGEERAKGNILERFSAQQFPDLHSELNLSSLELGDSALYFCASSEGGGGPNQPQHFGDGTRLSIL.

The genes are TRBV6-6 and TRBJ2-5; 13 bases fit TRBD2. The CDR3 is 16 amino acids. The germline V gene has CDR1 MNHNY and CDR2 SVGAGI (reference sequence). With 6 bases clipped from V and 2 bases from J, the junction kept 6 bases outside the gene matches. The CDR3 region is CASRGLAGVEQETQYF. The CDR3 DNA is TGTGCCAGCAGAGGACTAGCGGGGGTCGAACAAGAGACCCAGTACTTC.

CDR3 loop: CASSISDSRAEKLFF. The CDR3 DNA reads TGTGCCAGTAGTATTTCGGACAGCCGTGCGGAAAAACTGTTTTTT. J is TRBJ1-4 and V is TRBV19, with a weak D call TRBD1 (6 bases). This CDR3 has 15 residues. The V and J ends lost 3 bases and 8 bases respectively, with 16 bases between them. Germline CDR1 and CDR2: LNHDA and SQIVND (reference sequence).

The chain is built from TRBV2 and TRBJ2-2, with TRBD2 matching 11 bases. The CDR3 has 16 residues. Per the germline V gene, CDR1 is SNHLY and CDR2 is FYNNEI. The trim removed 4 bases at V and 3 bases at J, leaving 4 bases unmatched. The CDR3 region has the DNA TGTGCCAGCAGTGCGGCTAGCGGGAGGTACACCGGGGAGCTGTTTTTT. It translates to CASSAASGRYTGELFF.